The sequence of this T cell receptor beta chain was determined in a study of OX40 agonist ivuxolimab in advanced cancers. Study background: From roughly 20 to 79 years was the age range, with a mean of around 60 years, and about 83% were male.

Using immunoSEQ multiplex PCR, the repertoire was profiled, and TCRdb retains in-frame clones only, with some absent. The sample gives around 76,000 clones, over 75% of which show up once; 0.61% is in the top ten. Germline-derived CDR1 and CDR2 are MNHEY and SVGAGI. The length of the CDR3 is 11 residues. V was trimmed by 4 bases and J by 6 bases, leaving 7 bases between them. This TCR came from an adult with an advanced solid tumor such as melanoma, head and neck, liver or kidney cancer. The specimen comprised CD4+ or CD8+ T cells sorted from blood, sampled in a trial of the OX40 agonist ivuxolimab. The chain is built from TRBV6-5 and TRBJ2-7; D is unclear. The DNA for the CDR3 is TGTGCCAGCAGTTCCCAGACCGAGCAGTACTTC. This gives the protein CASSSQTEQYF.